A selection of T cell receptor beta chains follows, all from one sample in a study of neurological immune-mediated disorders. Each CDR3 protein is one row after TCRdb ran MiXCR on the 5' RACE reads. The sample gives around 46,000 distinct CDR3 sequences, around 4.5% of which show up once; approximately 5.4% is in the top ten. The sample was PBMCs. The receptors stem from a woman between 55 and 75 years old with multiple sclerosis. CDR3s include the opening cysteine and the closing phenylalanine or tryptophan. The D gene is left open where the match is weak. The size field is filled for only some rows; it gives once, few, many or a size class.

V,size,J,D,CDR3,DNA
TRBV29-1,few,TRBJ2-2,.,CSVAPGYTGELFF,TGCAGCGTTGCTCCTGGGTACACCGGGGAGCTGTTTTTT
TRBV5-1,.,TRBJ2-3,.,CASSLATYTDTQYF,TGCGCCAGCAGCTTGGCTACATACACAGATACGCAGTATTTT
TRBV20-1,many,TRBJ2-4,.,CSAEILAKNIQYF,TGCAGTGCAGAAATTCTAGCCAAAAACATTCAGTACTTC
TRBV7-2,many,TRBJ2-1,TRBD2,CASSRGTSSYNEQFF,TGTGCCAGCAGCCGCGGGACTAGCTCCTACAATGAGCAGTTCTTC
TRBV10-3,few,TRBJ2-3,.,CAISDVGRGTDTQYF,TGTGCCATCAGTGATGTGGGAAGGGGCACAGATACGCAGTATTTT
TRBV20-1,many,TRBJ2-5,.,CSAWSQETQYF,TGCAGTGCGTGGAGTCAAGAGACCCAGTACTTC
TRBV20-1,many,TRBJ2-3,TRBD1,CSAPRTGRFTDTQYF,TGCAGTGCTCCTCGGACAGGGAGGTTCACAGATACGCAGTATTTT
TRBV5-4,few,TRBJ2-5,.,CASSPDAVGETQYF,TGTGCCAGCAGCCCAGACGCGGTGGGGGAGACCCAGTACTTC
TRBV20-1,many,TRBJ1-4,.,CSARPNEKLFF,TGCAGTGCTAGACCTAATGAAAAACTGTTTTTT
TRBV7-2,many,TRBJ1-2,.,CASSPRGAFYGYTF,TGTGCCAGCAGCCCCAGGGGAGCGTTTTATGGCTACACCTTC
TRBV20-1,.,TRBJ2-7,TRBD1,CSARGTGMREQYF,TGCAGTGCTAGGGGGACAGGGATGAGAGAGCAGTACTTC
TRBV20-1,many,TRBJ2-3,.,CSATITGTDTQYF,TGCAGTGCCACAATTACAGGCACAGATACGCAGTATTTT
TRBV2,many,TRBJ1-1,.,CASSVGGPNTEAFF,TGTGCCAGCAGTGTGGGGGGCCCGAACACTGAAGCTTTCTTT
TRBV15,many,TRBJ2-3,.,CATSGGSTDTQYF,TGTGCCACCAGCGGCGGTAGCACAGATACGCAGTATTTT
TRBV12-3/TRBV12-4,.,TRBJ2-1,.,CASSREFYNEQFF,TGTGCCAGCAGCCGCGAGTTTTACAATGAGCAGTTCTTC
TRBV24-1,few,TRBJ2-3,TRBD2,CATSGGPTSKKDTQYF,TGTGCCACCAGTGGGGGCCCGACTAGCAAAAAAGATACGCAGTATTTT
TRBV10-3,.,TRBJ1-1,.,CAISESKGAGDTEAFF,TGTGCCATCAGTGAGTCGAAAGGGGCAGGGGACACTGAAGCTTTCTTT
TRBV5-8,many,TRBJ1-1,TRBD1,CASRFDRATEAFF,TGTGCCAGCAGGTTCGACAGGGCCACTGAAGCTTTCTTT
TRBV7-6,many,TRBJ2-1,.,CASSLAARGHEQFF,TGTGCCAGCAGCTTAGCAGCGAGGGGACATGAGCAGTTCTTC
TRBV24-1,few,TRBJ1-4,.,CTTSDSRDFGNEKLFF,TGTACCACCAGTGACTCCCGGGACTTTGGTAATGAAAAACTGTTTTTT
TRBV7-9,many,TRBJ2-2,.,CASSSVTRAGELFF,TGTGCCAGCAGCTCAGTGACCCGAGCCGGGGAGCTGTTTTTT
TRBV5-1,many,TRBJ1-1,TRBD1,CASSLEGAQSFAFF,TGCGCCAGCAGCTTGGAGGGGGCCCAATCATTCGCTTTCTTT
TRBV7-2,.,TRBJ2-3,.,CASSRSADTQYF,TGTGCCAGCAGCCGGTCGGCAGATACGCAGTATTTT
TRBV7-2,few,TRBJ2-2,.,CASSRDREAGELFF,TGTGCCAGCAGCCGAGACAGGGAGGCCGGGGAGCTGTTTTTT
TRBV20-1,many,TRBJ1-2,.,CSIRDNGHYGYTF,TGCAGTATCCGGGACAACGGACACTATGGCTACACCTTC
TRBV7-2,few,TRBJ2-1,.,CASSASGNNNEQFF,TGTGCCAGCAGCGCCTCCGGGAACAACAATGAGCAGTTCTTC
TRBV29-1,many,TRBJ2-2,TRBD1,CSGDRGNTGELFF,TGCAGCGGGGACAGGGGAAACACCGGGGAGCTGTTTTTT
TRBV20-1,many,TRBJ1-1,.,CSARDRGFGALNTEAFF,TGCAGTGCTAGAGATCGAGGATTCGGGGCTCTGAACACTGAAGCTTTCTTT
TRBV5-1,few,TRBJ2-5,TRBD2,CASSFGLAGGPEETQYF,TGCGCCAGCAGCTTCGGCCTAGCGGGAGGGCCGGAAGAGACCCAGTACTTC
TRBV20-1,many,TRBJ2-3,TRBD2,CSASGTSGRTDTQYF,TGCAGTGCTAGCGGGACTAGCGGACGCACAGATACGCAGTATTTT
TRBV5-1,many,TRBJ1-1,TRBD1,CASSWRQGTEAFF,TGCGCCAGCAGCTGGCGACAGGGCACTGAAGCTTTCTTT
TRBV29-1,many,TRBJ2-1,.,CSDGRGGEQFF,TGCAGCGATGGAAGAGGAGGTGAGCAGTTCTTC
TRBV5-5,many,TRBJ2-2,.,CASSFWIQAGELFF,TGTGCCAGCAGCTTCTGGATCCAGGCGGGGGAGCTGTTTTTT
TRBV4-1,many,TRBJ2-3,.,CASSQDTRASGTQYF,TGCGCCAGCAGCCAAGATACTAGGGCCAGTGGTACGCAGTATTTT
TRBV20-1,many,TRBJ2-3,TRBD2,CSAETSGGAYTQYF,TGCAGTGCTGAAACTAGCGGGGGGGCCTATACGCAGTATTTT
TRBV10-3,many,TRBJ2-1,TRBD2,CASSGPSSYNEQFF,TGTGCCTCTAGCGGGCCAAGCTCCTACAATGAGCAGTTCTTC
TRBV5-5,many,TRBJ2-1,TRBD1,CASSPTGANNEQFF,TGTGCCAGCAGCCCTACAGGGGCCAACAATGAGCAGTTCTTC
TRBV5-1,many,TRBJ1-2,.,CASSLGAGTNYGYTF,TGCGCCAGCAGCTTAGGAGCCGGGACTAACTATGGCTACACCTTC
TRBV29-1,.,TRBJ1-4,.,CSVVDGLTNEKLFF,TGCAGCGTTGTGGACGGGTTGACTAATGAAAAACTGTTTTTT
TRBV18,many,TRBJ1-2,.,CASSPAGTNYGYTF,TGTGCCAGCTCACCAGCAGGGACTAACTATGGCTACACCTTC
TRBV7-2,medium-sized,TRBJ2-1,.,CASSLEDSNNEQFF,TGTGCCAGCAGCTTAGAGGACTCAAACAATGAGCAGTTCTTC
TRBV7-2,few,TRBJ2-4,.,CASSLAATGDIQYF,TGTGCCAGCAGCTTAGCGGCGACCGGGGACATTCAGTACTTC
TRBV5-1,many,TRBJ2-3,.,CASIQRSSSTDTQYF,TGCGCCAGCATCCAGCGGTCCTCTAGCACAGATACGCAGTATTTT
TRBV20-1,few,TRBJ1-1,.,CSAPRRNTEAFF,TGCAGTGCTCCAAGGAGGAACACTGAAGCTTTCTTT
TRBV15,many,TRBJ2-1,TRBD2,CATSSGLAGGEQFF,TGTGCCACCAGCAGTGGCCTAGCGGGAGGGGAGCAGTTCTTC
TRBV18,.,TRBJ1-1,.,CASSPRDTEAFF,TGTGCCAGCTCACCACGCGACACTGAAGCTTTCTTT
TRBV5-1,few,TRBJ1-1,TRBD1,CASRGQGGDTEAFF,TGCGCCAGCAGGGGACAGGGGGGAGACACTGAAGCTTTCTTT
TRBV4-1,many,TRBJ2-1,TRBD2,CASSQGKREGGEQFF,TGCGCCAGCAGCCAAGGGAAGCGGGAGGGCGGTGAGCAGTTCTTC
TRBV20-1,many,TRBJ1-1,.,CSARSSHLGTEAFF,TGCAGTGCTAGAAGCTCCCACCTGGGCACTGAAGCTTTCTTT